Presented here are 24 T cell receptor beta chains from one specimen sequenced in a study of T cell responses to AZD1222 COVID-19 vaccine. Libraries were prepared by immunoSEQ multiplex PCR; TCRdb keeps only in-frame clonotypes and omits some of them. The repertoire has some 95,000 clones, about 86% of them found once; the top ten carry about 6%. The starting material was peripheral blood, obtained on day 0 of AZD1222 vaccination. The receptors shown here come from an adult in good health.

V and J are TRBV5-4 and TRBJ2-2; no reliable D call. V shed 3 bases and J shed 0 bases, with 9 bases lying between them. This CDR3 contains 15 residues. Germline CDR1 and CDR2: SGHNT and YYREEE (reference sequence). CDR3 nucleotides: TGTGCCAGCAGCTGGGCCCGCACGAACACCGGGGAGCTGTTTTTT. Translation: CASSWARTNTGELFF.

This clone was seen just once. The chain links TRBV27 to TRBJ1-2; possible D gene TRBD1, 6 bases. CDR3 length: 14 residues. With 3 bases removed from V and 6 bases from J, the gap between germline ends came to 14 bases. CDR1 is MNHEY, CDR2 SMNVEV, per germline (reference sequence). CDR3 sequence reads: CASSFRVGGNGYTF. CDR3 sequence (DNA): TGTGCCAGCAGTTTTAGGGTAGGGGGGAATGGCTACACCTTC.

The chain carries TRBV29-1 and TRBJ1-2, with a weak D call TRBD1 (6 bases). The CDR3 covers 12 residues. Trimming left V 4 bases short and J 7 bases short, with 13 bases between. CDR1 is SQVTM and CDR2 is ANQGSEA in the germline V gene. CDR3 region: CSVGNDRSGYTF. As DNA, the CDR3 is TGCAGCGTTGGGAACGACAGGTCTGGCTACACCTTC.

V and J are TRBV29-1 and TRBJ1-5; D is undetermined. Trimming pared 4 bases from V and 4 bases from J, leaving 8 bases between. Germline loops: CDR1 SQVTM, CDR2 ANQGSEA. The CDR3 runs 12 residues. As DNA, the CDR3 is TGCAGCGTTGGTGAACCGAATCAGCCCCAGCATTTT. Residues: CSVGEPNQPQHF.

This chain connects TRBV5-5 to TRBJ1-2, with TRBD1 as a possible D gene (5 bases). V lost 2 bases and J lost 8, with 10 bases in between. Germline V gives CDR1 SGHKS, CDR2 YYEKEE (reference sequence). The length of the CDR3 is 12 residues. Here the CDR3 reads CASSFSGSGYTF. The DNA for the CDR3 is TGTGCCAGCAGCTTTTCAGGGAGCGGCTACACCTTC.

This sequence joins TRBV3-1 (or the pseudogene TRBV3-2) and TRBJ2-5; 8 nucleotides agree with TRBD1. Per the germline V gene, CDR1 is LGHDT and CDR2 is YNNKEL (reference sequence). Trimming took 4 bases from V and 2 from J; bases not matched to a gene: 3. The CDR3 sequence is 14 residues long. CDR3: CASSLGQGQETQYF. CDR3 DNA: TGTGCCAGCAGCCTAGGACAGGGACAAGAGACCCAGTACTTC.

The rearrangement links TRBV27 to TRBJ2-1; D remains ambiguous. Per the germline V gene, CDR1 is MNHEY and CDR2 is SMNVEV (reference sequence). V was pared by 0 bases and J by 4 bases, with 7 bases between. The CDR3 spans 14 residues. CDR3 nucleotide sequence: TGTGCCAGCAGTTTATCGTCCAATTACAATGAGCAGTTCTTC. It specifies CASSLSSNYNEQFF.

The V and J genes are TRBV6-5 and TRBJ1-2; D is perhaps TRBD1 (5 bases). V lost 6 bases, J lost 4 bases, and 9 bases lay in between. Germline V gene data show CDR1 as MNHEY and CDR2 as SVGAGI. The CDR3 sequence is 12 residues long. In DNA form, the CDR3 reads TGTGCCAGCAGCCCCGGGGGCTATGGCTACACCTTC. It is translated as CASSPGGYGYTF.

This clone was seen a handful of times. The chain is built from TRBV4-3 and TRBJ1-4; D possibly corresponds to TRBD1 (5 bases). Between the trimmed V and J ends, which lost 3 bases and 6 bases, there was a span of 14 bases. Germline V gene sequence: CDR1 LGHNA, CDR2 YSLEER. The CDR3 has 15 amino acids. Here the CDR3 DNA reads TGCGCCAGCAGCCAGGGGGGAGGGATGGATGAAAAACTGTTTTTT. Its translation is CASSQGGGMDEKLFF.

This chain joins TRBV5-6 and TRBJ1-1; 7 bases align to TRBD1. Per germline, CDR1 SGHDT and CDR2 YYEEEE. The ends lost 4 bases at V and 1 base at J; junction bases unmatched: 4. The CDR3 has 14 residues. CDR3 nucleotide sequence: TGTGCCAGCAGCCCCGACAGGGAGAACACTGAAGCTTTCTTT. This translates into CASSPDRENTEAFF. Full variable domain (remainder filled in from reference TRBV5-6 and TRBJ1-1): DAGVTQSPTHLIKTRGQQVTLRCSPKSGHDTVSWYQQALGQGPQFIFQYYEEEERQRGNFPDRFSGHQFPNYSSELNVNALLLGDSALYLCASSPDRENTEAFFGQGTRLTVV.

The V call is TRBV5-1, the J call TRBJ2-3, with D possibly being TRBD1 (5 bases). CDR3 length: 13 residues. Per germline, CDR1 SGHRS and CDR2 YFSETQ. The ends were cut back, 4 bases at V and 6 bases at J, with 12 bases in the middle. The CDR3 reads CASSSDSSDTQYF. DNA for the CDR3: TGCGCCAGCAGCAGCGACAGTTCGGATACGCAGTATTTT. Full variable domain (missing parts from reference TRBV5-1 and TRBJ2-3): KAGVTQTPRYLIKTRGQQVTLSCSPISGHRSVSWYQQTPGQGLQFLFEYFSETQRNKGNFPGRFSGRQFSNSRSEMNVSTLELGDSALYLCASSSDSSDTQYFGPGTRLTVL.

This rearrangement joins TRBV24-1 to TRBJ2-6; D gene unclear. The CDR3 sequence is 13 residues long. Looked up from germline, CDR1 is KGHDR and CDR2 is SFDVKD. Trimming took off 2 bases at V and 2 bases at J, with 0 bases between the two ends. The CDR3 reads CATSDSGANVLTF. CDR3 nucleotides: TGTGCCACCAGTGATTCTGGGGCCAACGTCCTGACTTTC.

The CDR3 nucleotides read TGTGCCAGCAGCGGGGGCTTTTTGCGCTATGGCTACACCTTC. Protein: CASSGGFLRYGYTF. V gene TRBV7-2 combines with J gene TRBJ1-2; possibly TRBD1 for D (6 bases). This CDR3 spans 14 amino acids. The germline V gene encodes CDR1 SGHTA and CDR2 FQGNSA. With 5 bases removed from V and 4 bases from J, the gap between germline ends came to 14 bases.

The V and J genes are TRBV13 and TRBJ2-2; 8 nucleotides line up with TRBD1. The germline V gene encodes CDR1 PRHDT and CDR2 FYEKMQ (reference sequence). The CDR3 contains 15 residues. Trimming cost V 0 bases and J 6 bases; bases outside gene matches: 3. The CDR3, as DNA: TGTGCCAGCAGCTTAGGGGACAGGGTCCCCGGGGAGCTGTTTTTT. This encodes CASSLGDRVPGELFF.

The rearrangement joins TRBV27 to TRBJ2-7; 7 bases map to TRBD2. This CDR3 region has 16 residues. V was clipped by 4 bases and J by 0 bases; unmatched bases: 9. Germline V gene data show CDR1 as MNHEY and CDR2 as SMNVEV (reference sequence). The DNA of the CDR3 is TGTGCCAGCAGTTCAGGGAGCGGGGCGCTCTCCTACGAGCAGTACTTC. It yields the protein CASSSGSGALSYEQYF.

This chain links TRBV25-1 with TRBJ2-5, with 8 bases identical to TRBD1. Unmatched junction bases numbered 13, after V lost 5 bases and J lost 2 bases. Germline CDR1 is MGHDK and CDR2 is SYGVNS. CDR3 size: 17 residues. The CDR3 bases are TGTGCCAGCAGTTCTAAGACAGGGGTAGGGGCTCAAGAGACCCAGTACTTC. The encoded protein is CASSSKTGVGAQETQYF.

This clone came up once. The chain carries TRBV19 and TRBJ1-2, with no clear D. The V end lost 4 bases, the J end lost 1 base, and 7 bases lay between the germline ends. CDR3 length: 13 amino acids. The germline gives CDR1 LNHDA, CDR2 SQIVND (reference sequence). CDR3 loop: CASSTSLNYGYTF. DNA of the CDR3: TGTGCCAGTAGTACCTCCCTTAACTATGGCTACACCTTC.

The rearrangement links TRBV12-3 or TRBV12-4 to TRBJ1-2; tentatively, D is TRBD1 (6 bases). Trimming removed 6 bases at V and 4 bases at J, with 12 bases between. This CDR3 is built from 13 residues. The CDR3 region is CASSSRTVYGYTF. The CDR3 DNA reads TGTGCCAGCAGCTCAAGGACAGTCTATGGCTACACCTTC.

V gene TRBV19 combines with J gene TRBJ1-4; 9 bases line up with TRBD1. Trimming at V came to 5 bases and at J to 6 bases, leaving 4 bases not matched to a gene. The CDR3 length is 14 residues. Per germline, CDR1 LNHDA and CDR2 SQIVND (reference sequence). The chain's CDR3 is CASSQGQGHEKLFF. CDR3 nucleotides: TGTGCCAGTAGTCAGGGACAGGGTCATGAAAAACTGTTTTTT.

The rearrangement links TRBV5-1 to TRBJ1-5, with D maybe TRBD1 (5 bases). The CDR3 totals 15 residues. Germline-derived CDR1 and CDR2 are SGHRS and YFSETQ. V was cut by 4 bases and J by 11 bases, with 22 bases left in between. The CDR3 DNA follows: TGCGCCAGCAGCCAGGGACGGAGGATTCAATCAGCCCAGCATTTT. It encodes CASSQGRRIQSAQHF. The whole variable domain, filled in from reference TRBV5-1 and TRBJ1-5, reads KAGVTQTPRYLIKTRGQQVTLSCSPISGHRSVSWYQQTPGQGLQFLFEYFSETQRNKGNFPGRFSGRQFSNSRSEMNVSTLELGDSALYLCASSQGRRIQSAQHFGDGTRLSIL.

This chain links TRBV27 with TRBJ2-5; D possibly corresponds to TRBD1 (5 bases). Germline lookup yields CDR1 MNHEY and CDR2 SMNVEV (reference sequence). This CDR3 has 16 amino acids. V lost 7 bases, J lost 3 bases, and 21 bases lay in between. The CDR3 is CASTVTGRGLKETQYF. CDR3 in DNA: TGTGCCAGCACCGTTACAGGAAGGGGCCTTAAAGAGACCCAGTACTTC.

This clone was detected once. This chain joins TRBV5-6 and TRBJ2-7, with D possibly matching TRBD1 (6 bases). V was pared by 4 bases and J by 3 bases, with 8 bases between. CDR3 length: 12 residues. Germline CDR1 and CDR2: SGHDT and YYEEEE. The CDR3 here is CASSKDSYEQYF. The CDR3 bases are TGTGCCAGCAGCAAGGACAGCTACGAGCAGTACTTC.

The genes are TRBV12-3 or TRBV12-4 and TRBJ2-2; D unresolved. V lost 8 bases to trimming and J lost 5 bases, with 12 bases between them. This CDR3 region has 13 residues. The CDR3 DNA reads TGTGCCAGCGGTAGGGCCGGAACCGGGGAGCTGTTTTTT. Residues: CASGRAGTGELFF.

The rearrangement links TRBV6-1 to TRBJ2-7, with D perhaps being TRBD1 or TRBD2 (5 bases each). The CDR3 contains 15 residues. The ends were cut back, 1 base at V and 4 bases at J, with 14 bases in the middle. The germline CDR1 and CDR2 sequences are MNHNS and SASEGT. The CDR3 spells CASSEVGVRGYEQYF. CDR3 coding DNA: TGTGCCAGCAGTGAAGTGGGGGTTAGAGGGTACGAGCAGTACTTC.